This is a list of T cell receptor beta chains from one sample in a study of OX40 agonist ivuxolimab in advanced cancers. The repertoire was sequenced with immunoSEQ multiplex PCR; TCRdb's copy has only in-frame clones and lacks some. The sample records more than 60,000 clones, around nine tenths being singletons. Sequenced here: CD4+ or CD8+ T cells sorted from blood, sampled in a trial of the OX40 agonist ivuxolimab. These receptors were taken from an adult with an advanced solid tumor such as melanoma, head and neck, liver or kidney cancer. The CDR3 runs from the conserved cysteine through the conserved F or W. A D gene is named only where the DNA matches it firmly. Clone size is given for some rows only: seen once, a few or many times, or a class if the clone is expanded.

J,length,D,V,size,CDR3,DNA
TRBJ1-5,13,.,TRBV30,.,CAWSLSGNQPQHF,TGTGCCTGGAGTCTATCAGGGAACCAGCCCCAGCATTTT
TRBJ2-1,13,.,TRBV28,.,CASRQGSYNEQFF,TGTGCCAGCAGACAGGGCTCCTACAATGAGCAGTTCTTC
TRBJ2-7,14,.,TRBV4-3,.,CASSQEYRSYEQYF,TGCGCCAGCAGCCAAGAATACAGATCCTACGAGCAGTACTTC
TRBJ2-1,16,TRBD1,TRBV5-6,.,CASRISGTGGYNEQFF,TGTGCCAGCAGGATATCCGGGACAGGGGGTTACAATGAGCAGTTCTTC
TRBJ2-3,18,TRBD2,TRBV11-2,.,CANSLVSRSGSIADTQYF,TGTGCCAACAGCTTAGTGTCAAGGAGCGGGAGTATCGCAGATACGCAGTATTTT
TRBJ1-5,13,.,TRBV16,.,CASSQLGNQPQHF,TGTGCCAGCAGCCAATTGGGGAATCAGCCCCAGCATTTT
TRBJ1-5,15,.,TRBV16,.,CASSQSTGAIGPQHF,TGTGCCAGCAGCCAATCGACAGGCGCCATAGGACCCCAGCATTTT
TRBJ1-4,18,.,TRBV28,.,CASSLSPPATGRWEKLFF,TGTGCCAGCAGTTTATCCCCGCCGGCCACTGGGAGGTGGGAAAAACTGTTTTTT
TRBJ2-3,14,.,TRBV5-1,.,CASSLAGGTDTQYF,TGCGCCAGCAGCTTGGCGGGAGGCACAGATACGCAGTATTTT
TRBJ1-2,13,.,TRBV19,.,CASTKSGEWGYTF,TGTGCCAGTACCAAATCGGGGGAATGGGGCTACACCTTC
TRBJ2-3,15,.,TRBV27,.,CASSSPQGSTDTQYF,TGTGCCAGCAGTTCGCCCCAGGGGAGCACAGATACGCAGTATTTT
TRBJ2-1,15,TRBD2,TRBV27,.,CASSVSGGSYNEQFF,TGTGCCAGCAGCGTTAGCGGGGGGTCCTACAATGAGCAGTTCTTC
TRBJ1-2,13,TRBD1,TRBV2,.,CASRDRTGYGYTF,TGTGCCAGCAGAGACCGGACAGGGTATGGCTACACCTTC
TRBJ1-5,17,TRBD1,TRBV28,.,CASSVTGARYSNQPQHF,TGTGCCAGCAGTGTGACAGGGGCCCGGTATAGCAATCAGCCCCAGCATTTT
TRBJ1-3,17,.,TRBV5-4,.,CASSLASGVSSGNTIYF,TGTGCCAGCAGCTTGGCCTCAGGGGTAAGCTCTGGAAACACCATATATTTT
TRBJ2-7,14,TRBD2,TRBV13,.,CASSPGLAGSEQYF,TGTGCCAGCAGCCCGGGACTAGCGGGGAGTGAGCAGTACTTC
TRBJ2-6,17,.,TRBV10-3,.,CAISEGSGWAGANVLTF,TGTGCCATCAGTGAAGGTTCAGGGTGGGCTGGGGCCAACGTCCTGACTTTC
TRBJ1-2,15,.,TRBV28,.,CASSPTSDVAYGYTF,TGTGCCAGCAGTCCCACTTCGGACGTCGCCTATGGCTACACCTTC
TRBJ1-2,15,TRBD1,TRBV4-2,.,CASSHTGTGGVGYTF,TGTGCCAGCAGCCATACCGGGACAGGGGGCGTTGGCTACACCTTC
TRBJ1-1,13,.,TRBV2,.,CASMATVLTEAFF,TGTGCCAGCATGGCGACAGTACTCACTGAAGCTTTCTTT
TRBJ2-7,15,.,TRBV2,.,CASSPQAGTIYEQYF,TGTGCCAGCAGCCCCCAGGCAGGCACGATATACGAGCAGTACTTC
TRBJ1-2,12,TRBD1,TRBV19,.,CASNPGGSGYTF,TGTGCCAGTAATCCAGGGGGCTCAGGCTACACCTTC
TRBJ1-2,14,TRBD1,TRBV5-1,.,CASSLQGENYGYTF,TGCGCCAGCAGCTTACAGGGGGAGAACTATGGCTACACCTTC
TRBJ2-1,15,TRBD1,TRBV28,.,CASRRNRGTYNEQFF,TGTGCCAGCAGGCGTAACAGGGGAACCTACAATGAGCAGTTCTTC
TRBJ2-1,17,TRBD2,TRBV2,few,CASSEARTSGRDEEQFF,TGTGCCAGCAGTGAAGCGAGGACTAGCGGGAGGGACGAGGAGCAGTTCTTC
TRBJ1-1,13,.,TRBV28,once,CASSPDPAVEAFF,TGTGCCAGCAGTCCCGACCCCGCGGTTGAAGCTTTCTTT
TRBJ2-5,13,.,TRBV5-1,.,CASSLAGKETQYF,TGCGCCAGCAGCTTGGCCGGAAAAGAGACCCAGTACTTC
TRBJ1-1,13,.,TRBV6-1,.,CASRSLMNTEAFF,TGTGCCAGCAGATCTCTAATGAACACTGAAGCTTTCTTT
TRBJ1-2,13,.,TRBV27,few,CATRDPARRGYTF,TGTGCCACCCGAGACCCAGCCCGGCGGGGCTACACCTTC
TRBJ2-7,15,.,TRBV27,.,CASSLVQAWGNEQYF,TGTGCCAGCAGTTTAGTACAGGCGTGGGGAAACGAGCAGTACTTC